The 27 T cell receptor beta chains given below trace back to one sample, sequenced in a study of T-cell reconstitution after alpha-beta-depleted transplantation in children. A TCRbeta library incorporating unique molecular identifiers was prepared. Each CDR3 protein gets one entry after TCRdb re-called the PCR reads with MiXCR. The sample lists 500,000 to 600,000 distinct CDR3 sequences; about 30% were seen once. This specimen consisted of PBMCs from the stem cell graft donor, obtained from the stem cell graft. The receptors stem from a human donor who donated a stem cell graft to a child with aplastic anemia.

The chain carries TRBV20-1 and TRBJ2-4; the match to TRBD1 covers 9 bases. There are 18 residues in the CDR3. Germline CDR1 DFQATT, CDR2 SNEGSKA (reference sequence). The junction had 11 bases not matched to a gene; V was cut back by 2 bases and J by 0 bases. CDR3 nucleotide sequence: TGCAGTGCTAGAATGGACAGGGGTCCCTGGGAAGCCAAAAACATTCAGTACTTC. Translating it yields CSARMDRGPWEAKNIQYF.

This clonotype was counted a few times. The chain employs TRBV10-3 and TRBJ2-7; D perhaps matches TRBD1 (6 bases). Germline CDR1 reads ENHRY; CDR2 reads SYGVKD. Trimming took off 6 bases at V and 3 bases at J, with 12 bases between the two ends. The CDR3 totals 13 residues. Here the CDR3 DNA reads TGTGCCATCAGCCCGGGACACAACTACGAGCAGTACGTC. Its translation: CAISPGHNYEQYV.

The rearrangement joins TRBV6-5 to TRBJ2-2, with D possibly TRBD1 on 6 matching bases. The ends were cut back, 2 bases at V and 5 bases at J, with 9 bases in the middle. The CDR3 spans 14 residues. Germline V CDR1 and CDR2: MNHEY, SVGAGI. The CDR3 sequence: CASSYAQGTGELFF. As DNA, the CDR3 is TGTGCCAGCAGTTACGCGCAGGGGACCGGGGAGCTGTTTTTT.

This clonotype was recorded a few times. J is TRBJ2-1 and V is TRBV18; 8 bases are shared with TRBD1. This CDR3 has 17 residues. The trim removed 6 bases at V and 9 bases at J, leaving 19 bases unmatched. CDR1 is KGHSH, CDR2 LQKENI, per germline. This CDR3 is CASSQIGTGLGAGEQFF. Written as DNA, the CDR3 is TGTGCCAGCTCCCAAATTGGGACAGGTCTCGGAGCTGGTGAGCAGTTCTTC.

This clonotype has a handful of counts. The chain recombines TRBV18 with TRBJ1-3, with D possibly TRBD1 on 5 matching bases. The CDR3 consists of 17 residues. The V end lost 0 bases, the J end lost 2 bases, and 14 bases lay between the germline ends. Germline CDR1 and CDR2: KGHSH and LQKENI. The CDR3 here is CASSPPSQGVAGNTIYF. CDR3 DNA: TGTGCCAGCTCACCACCGAGTCAGGGTGTTGCTGGAAACACCATATATTTT.

This chain connects TRBV20-1 to TRBJ2-1; D remains unclear. The CDR3 is 14 residues long. Trimming stripped 6 bases from V and 7 bases from J, with 19 bases between. Per the germline V gene, CDR1 is DFQATT and CDR2 is SNEGSKA (reference sequence). The CDR3 DNA reads TGCAGTGCCCCCCCGGCGGAGCGCCCTAATGAGCAGTTCTTC. It specifies CSAPPAERPNEQFF.

This clonotype has a handful of counts. The CDR3 protein is CAAQYSLGSNQPQHF. CDR3 nucleotides: TGTGCCGCCCAATACAGTCTTGGCAGCAATCAGCCCCAGCATTTT. The chain employs TRBV28 and TRBJ1-5; D is ambiguous. Germline loops: CDR1 MDHEN, CDR2 SYDVKM. V gave up 11 bases and J gave up 1 base, with 18 bases separating them. The CDR3 has 15 amino acids.

The chain employs TRBV19 and TRBJ2-6; D gene unclear. Germline V gene sequence: CDR1 LNHDA, CDR2 SQIVND (reference sequence). V was pared by 2 bases and J by 0 bases, with 14 bases between. The CDR3 spans 18 residues. This CDR3 reads CASSIKRLFTSGANVLTF. CDR3 coding DNA: TGTGCCAGTAGTATAAAGAGACTCTTTACCTCTGGGGCCAACGTCCTGACTTTC.

This clonotype was counted only a few times. The V gene is TRBV7-8, the J gene TRBJ2-1; TRBD2 matches 12 bases. Germline CDR1 SGHVS, CDR2 FQNEAQ. The length of the CDR3 is 16 residues. V was pared by 5 bases and J by 4 bases, with 6 bases of the junction left unmatched. The CDR3 sequence: CASSPKLAGGYNEQFF. CDR3 DNA: TGTGCCAGCAGCCCGAAGCTAGCGGGAGGGTACAATGAGCAGTTCTTC.

The chain is built from TRBV12-3 or TRBV12-4 and TRBJ1-5; 7 bases are a match to TRBD1. Trimming cost V 2 bases and J 0 bases; bases outside gene matches: 7. The CDR3 contains 17 residues. As DNA, the CDR3 is TGTGCCAGCAGTTTACGGGGGGACAGTAATAGCAATCAGCCCCAGCATTTT. This codes for CASSLRGDSNSNQPQHF.

The chain employs TRBV5-1 and TRBJ2-7; 14 nucleotides match TRBD2. Germline trimming cut 4 bases from V and 5 bases from J; bases unmatched to any gene: 17. The CDR3 spans 19 residues. CDR1 is SGHRS and CDR2 is YFSETQ in the germline V gene. The CDR3 DNA reads as TGCGCCAGCAGCCCTTCCGGGACTAGCGGGAGACCCCTAAACGACGAGCAGTACGTC. It encodes CASSPSGTSGRPLNDEQYV.

V gene TRBV7-2 combines with J gene TRBJ2-3; a possible D gene is TRBD1 (6 bases). CDR1 and CDR2 from the germline V gene are SGHTA and FQGNSA. Trimming removed 5 bases at V and 3 bases at J, with 15 bases between. The CDR3 covers 15 residues. CDR3 protein: CASSPRMGATDTQYF. In nucleotides, the CDR3 is TGTGCCAGCAGCCCCCGAATGGGGGCGACAGATACGCAGTATTTT. Full variable domain (outside the CDR3, taken from reference TRBV7-2 and TRBJ2-3): GAGVSQSPSNKVTEKGKDVELRCDPISGHTALYWYRQSLGQGLEFLIYFQGNSAPDKSGLPSDRFSAERTGGSVSTLTIQRTQQEDSAVYLCASSPRMGATDTQYFGPGTRLTVL.

This clonotype was observed many times. A read error may produce the germline difference seen at one junction end. The chain carries TRBV5-1 and TRBJ2-5; D might be TRBD2 (5 bases). The CDR3 contains 12 residues. CDR1 and CDR2 (germline): SGHRS, YFSETQ. The CDR3 sequence is CASSLARETQYF. CDR3 DNA sequence: TGTGCCAGCAGCTTAGCGCGAGAGACCCAGTACTTC. Looking up the rest from reference TRBV5-1 and TRBJ2-5 gives the full variable domain: KAGVTQTPRYLIKTRGQQVTLSCSPISGHRSVSWYQQTPGQGLQFLFEYFSETQRNKGNFPGRFSGRQFSNSRSEMNVSTLELGDSALYLCASSLARETQYFGPGTRLLVL.

The chain couples TRBV6-2 or TRBV6-3 to TRBJ2-3, with TRBD2 matching 11 bases. J lost 3 bases, V lost 2 bases, and 19 bases had no gene match. The CDR3 is 21 amino acids. Germline V gene lookup returns CDR1 MNHEY and CDR2 SVGEGT. This CDR3 is CASSYGGASGRTAAGTDTQYF. The CDR3 DNA follows: TGTGCCAGCAGTTACGGGGGGGCTAGCGGGAGGACCGCCGCGGGAACAGATACGCAGTATTTT.

This clonotype was counted only a few times. The CDR3 loop reads CAIPRAGVDEQFF. CDR3 nucleotide sequence: TGTGCCATCCCCCGGGCGGGAGTAGATGAGCAGTTCTTC. The chain carries TRBV7-9 and TRBJ2-1, with TRBD2 matching 7 bases. The V and J ends lost 10 bases and 8 bases, in that order; junction bases with no gene match: 11. The CDR3 totals 13 residues. Germline-derived CDR1 and CDR2 are SEHNR and FQNEAQ (reference sequence).

The chain links TRBV24-1 to TRBJ1-2; no clear D gene. CDR1 and CDR2 (germline): KGHDR, SFDVKD. V lost 3 bases to trimming and J lost 5 bases, with 9 bases between them. The CDR3 length is 13 residues. CDR3 sequence reads: CATSDTDAYGYTF. CDR3 sequence (DNA): TGTGCCACCAGTGATACAGATGCGTATGGCTACACCTTC.

This clonotype showed up just a few times. This rearrangement joins TRBV20-1 to TRBJ2-1; D is unresolved. This CDR3 has 14 residues. Germline loops: CDR1 DFQATT, CDR2 SNEGSKA (reference sequence). The V end was cut by 6 bases, the J end by 0 bases, with 12 bases between. The CDR3 here is CSANSYNSYNEQFF. For the CDR3, the DNA is TGCAGTGCGAATAGCTACAACTCCTACAATGAGCAGTTCTTC.

There are a few counts of this clonotype. The chain employs TRBV7-8 and TRBJ2-1, with TRBD2 matching 7 bases. CDR1 is SGHVS, CDR2 FQNEAQ, per germline. The V and J ends lost 1 base and 5 bases, in that order; junction bases with no gene match: 5. This CDR3 is 15 amino acids long. CDR3 DNA: TGTGCCAGCAGCTTAGTACTAGCGATTCACAATGAGCAGTTCTTC. Encoded protein: CASSLVLAIHNEQFF.

There are a few counts of this clonotype. The CDR3 protein is CASSLGQQNIQYF. CDR3 DNA sequence: TGTGCCAGCAGCTTAGGACAGCAAAACATTCAGTACTTC. The V gene is TRBV7-2, the J gene TRBJ2-4; D possibly corresponds to TRBD1 (5 bases). The CDR3 sequence is 13 residues long. Germline V CDR1 and CDR2: SGHTA, FQGNSA. V lost 1 base and J lost 5, with 6 bases in between. Filled out from reference TRBV7-2 and TRBJ2-4, the complete variable domain reads GAGVSQSPSNKVTEKGKDVELRCDPISGHTALYWYRQSLGQGLEFLIYFQGNSAPDKSGLPSDRFSAERTGGSVSTLTIQRTQQEDSAVYLCASSLGQQNIQYFGAGTRLSVL.

This clonotype was seen more than once but under ten times. The rearrangement links TRBV7-2 to TRBJ2-3; D call uncertain. This CDR3 has 13 residues. CDR1 is SGHTA, CDR2 FQGNSA, per germline. V was trimmed by 7 bases and J by 5 bases, leaving 13 bases between them. CDR3 residues: CASTPLGRDTQYF. The CDR3 DNA sequence: TGTGCCAGCACCCCCCTTGGACGAGATACGCAGTATTTT.

This clonotype was counted only a few times. The chain couples TRBV27 to TRBJ1-5; 9 bases are shared with TRBD1. The V gene's germline CDR1 is MNHEY and CDR2 SMNVEV (reference sequence). CDR3 length equals 18 residues. J was trimmed by 1 base and V by 3 bases; bases with no gene match: 10. CDR3 in DNA: TGTGCCAGCAGTTTGACCCCGGGACAGGGAGTAAGCAATCAGCCCCAGCATTTT. Translated, it gives CASSLTPGQGVSNQPQHF.

The chain combines TRBV7-2 with TRBJ1-1; no definite D call. CDR1 SGHTA and CDR2 FQGNSA come from the germline V gene. This CDR3 has 14 residues. V was clipped by 2 bases and J by 3 bases, with 10 bases between them. CDR3 sequence: CASSLRALDTEAFF. The CDR3 DNA reads TGTGCCAGCAGCTTAAGGGCCTTGGACACTGAAGCTTTCTTT.

The J gene is TRBJ1-5, the V gene TRBV19, with 8 bases lining up with TRBD1. The ends lost 4 bases at V and 2 bases at J; junction bases unmatched: 4. Germline-derived CDR1 and CDR2 are LNHDA and SQIVND (reference sequence). This CDR3 has 15 residues. The CDR3 sequence: CASSTQTGGNQPQHF. The CDR3 region has the DNA TGTGCCAGTAGTACGCAGACAGGGGGCAATCAGCCCCAGCATTTT.

This rearrangement joins TRBV9 to TRBJ2-1; D ambiguous. CDR3 length equals 15 residues. V lost 0 bases and J lost 4, with 11 bases in between. CDR1 SGDLS and CDR2 YYNGEE come from the germline V gene. CDR3 protein: CASSVDGQEYNEQFF. The CDR3 nucleotides read TGTGCCAGCAGCGTAGACGGGCAAGAGTACAATGAGCAGTTCTTC.

V usage is TRBV19 and J usage is TRBJ1-5; D gene uncertain. CDR3 length equals 14 residues. Between the trimmed V and J ends, which lost 5 bases and 0 bases, there was a span of 8 bases. Looked up from germline, CDR1 is LNHDA and CDR2 is SQIVND (reference sequence). CDR3 sequence: CASSAINSNQPQHF. The CDR3 DNA follows: TGTGCCAGTAGTGCCATTAATAGCAATCAGCCCCAGCATTTT.

This clonotype was recorded a few times. The V gene is TRBV7-6, the J gene TRBJ2-7, with D possibly being TRBD2 (6 bases). This CDR3 region has 17 residues. The germline CDR1 and CDR2 sequences are SGHVS and FNYEAQ. V was cut by 0 bases and J by 3 bases, with 18 bases left in between. This CDR3 is CASSLAGGWWHHYEQYV. Here the CDR3 DNA reads TGTGCCAGCAGCTTAGCGGGGGGTTGGTGGCACCACTACGAGCAGTACGTC.

This clonotype has more than one count but fewer than ten. The rearrangement joins TRBV7-9 to TRBJ2-7, with a possible D match to TRBD1 (6 bases). Trimming removed 5 bases at V and 2 bases at J, with 16 bases between. Germline CDR1 and CDR2: SEHNR and FQNEAQ (reference sequence). The CDR3 extends over 15 amino acids. The CDR3 spells CASSTTQGSPYEQYF. CDR3 in DNA: TGTGCCAGCAGCACCACACAGGGATCGCCCTACGAGCAGTACTTC.